The 26 T cell receptor beta chains below all came from one sample that was sequenced in a study of blood T cell repertoires in COVID-19. Repertoires were generated with immunoSEQ multiplex PCR, while TCRdb's copy carries only in-frame clones and drops some. The table has tens of thousands of clones, 60% to 85% seen once. Sample: peripheral blood. The receptors were sampled from a human donor in a cohort sampled during active COVID-19.

The V and J genes are TRBV4-3 and TRBJ2-7; possible D gene TRBD2, 6 bases. Germline-derived CDR1 and CDR2 are LGHNA and YSLEER. This CDR3 has 17 residues. V dropped 0 bases and J dropped 2 bases, with 17 bases sitting between them. CDR3 nucleotides: TGCGCCAGCAGCCAAGAAGTAGGCCTAGCGTTTACCTACGAGCAGTACTTC. Encoded protein: CASSQEVGLAFTYEQYF.

This chain joins TRBV28 and TRBJ2-2; D is perhaps TRBD1 (7 bases). The CDR3 sequence is 15 residues long. Germline V gene data show CDR1 as MDHEN and CDR2 as SYDVKM. Trimming cost V 6 bases and J 3 bases, with 14 bases left between them. The CDR3 here is CASRPGGTDTGELFF. CDR3 coding DNA: TGTGCCAGCAGACCAGGGGGGACGGACACCGGGGAGCTGTTTTTT.

The chain uses TRBV18 and TRBJ2-7, with unresolved D. The ends were cut back, 5 bases at V and 0 bases at J, with 5 bases in the middle. Per the germline V gene, CDR1 is KGHSH and CDR2 is LQKENI. CDR3 length: 12 amino acids. The CDR3 here is CASSLSSYEQYF. The CDR3 DNA follows: TGTGCCAGCTCATTGAGCTCCTACGAGCAGTACTTC. Filled out from reference TRBV18 and TRBJ2-7, the complete variable domain reads NAGVMQNPRHLVRRRGQEARLRCSPMKGHSHVYWYRQLPEEGLKFMVYLQKENIIDESGMPKERFSAEFPKEGPSILRIQQVVRGDSAAYFCASSLSSYEQYFGPGTRLTVT.

This chain links TRBV12-3 or TRBV12-4 with TRBJ2-2; a weak D match, TRBD1 (6 bases). CDR3 size: 13 residues. V was clipped by 5 bases and J by 6 bases, with 10 bases between them. The CDR3 sequence is CASSPTGPGELFF. The CDR3 DNA is TGTGCCAGCAGTCCTACAGGGCCCGGGGAGCTGTTTTTT.

This chain connects TRBV28 to TRBJ2-2; D is unclear. This CDR3 is built from 14 residues. V was clipped by 3 bases and J by 5 bases, with 10 bases between them. Per the germline V gene, CDR1 is MDHEN and CDR2 is SYDVKM. CDR3: CASSLSWRTGELFF. The CDR3 region has the DNA TGTGCCAGCAGTTTGTCCTGGCGGACCGGGGAGCTGTTTTTT.

This clone was detected only once. The rearrangement uses TRBV7-6 and TRBJ2-5; possible D gene TRBD2, 6 bases. This CDR3 is built from 15 residues. V was shortened by 3 bases and J by 5 bases, with 16 bases between the two germline ends. Per the germline V gene, CDR1 is SGHVS and CDR2 is FNYEAQ. The CDR3 nucleotides read TGTGCCAGCAGCTTCGGGGCGGGGCGTAGCGAGACCCAGTACTTC. Translating it yields CASSFGAGRSETQYF.

J is TRBJ2-6 and V is TRBV5-1; TRBD2 agrees at 7 bases. Germline V lookup: CDR1 SGHRS, CDR2 YFSETQ. With 1 base clipped from V and 2 bases from J, the junction kept 9 bases outside the gene matches. The CDR3 extends over 18 amino acids. The CDR3: CASSLNVLAGAGANVLTF. Here the CDR3 DNA reads TGCGCCAGCAGCTTGAACGTTTTGGCGGGGGCTGGGGCCAACGTCCTGACTTTC. The variable domain in full, completed from reference TRBV5-1 and TRBJ2-6, reads KAGVTQTPRYLIKTRGQQVTLSCSPISGHRSVSWYQQTPGQGLQFLFEYFSETQRNKGNFPGRFSGRQFSNSRSEMNVSTLELGDSALYLCASSLNVLAGAGANVLTFGAGSRLTVL.

The chain joins TRBV18 to TRBJ2-5; D remains ambiguous. Germline V lookup: CDR1 KGHSH, CDR2 LQKENI. Trimming took off 3 bases at V and 6 bases at J, with 14 bases between the two ends. The CDR3 runs 14 residues. As DNA, the CDR3 is TGTGCCAGCTCACCGGGTCTCGGGTCTCAGACCCAGTACTTC. Its translation: CASSPGLGSQTQYF.

The chain recombines TRBV5-3 with TRBJ2-1, with 9 bases lining up with TRBD1. TRBV5-3 is an ORF, and what it does is uncertain. V lost 8 bases, J lost 0 bases, and 9 bases stayed unmatched. There are 16 residues in the CDR3. The CDR3 DNA reads as TGTGCCAGCTATACAGGGGACAGGGACTCCTACAATGAGCAGTTCTTC. This codes for CASYTGDRDSYNEQFF.

The V call is TRBV6-6, the J call TRBJ2-7; D perhaps matches TRBD2 (5 bases). V lost 7 bases to trimming and J lost 6 bases, with 16 bases between them. Germline V gene lookup returns CDR1 MNHNY and CDR2 SVGAGI (reference sequence). The CDR3 has 13 amino acids. Here the CDR3 reads CASTPTGRFEQYF. Written as DNA, the CDR3 is TGTGCCAGCACCCCAACGGGAAGGTTCGAGCAGTACTTC.

The rearrangement joins TRBV29-1 to TRBJ2-3, with 7 bases fitting TRBD1. J gave up 3 bases and V 6 bases, and 6 bases lay outside the gene matches. The CDR3 sequence is 13 residues long. CDR1 is SQVTM, CDR2 ANQGSEA, per germline. The CDR3 DNA is TGCAGCGTAGGACAGGACGGTACAGATACGCAGTATTTT. Protein sequence: CSVGQDGTDTQYF.

In this sample, this clone turned up once. This chain uses TRBV7-9 with TRBJ2-5; D unclear. The CDR3 runs 13 residues. Germline-derived CDR1 and CDR2 are SEHNR and FQNEAQ (reference sequence). Deletions cut 2 bases from V and 5 bases from J, with 9 bases between. The CDR3 here is CASSLTARETQYF. The DNA of the CDR3 is TGTGCCAGCAGCTTAACAGCCAGGGAGACCCAGTACTTC.

V gene TRBV4-3 combines with J gene TRBJ2-4; TRBD2 is a possible D gene (6 bases). Trimming took 1 base from V and 4 from J, leaving 14 bases between them. CDR1 is LGHNA and CDR2 is YSLEER in the germline V gene. The CDR3 has 16 residues. Written as DNA, the CDR3 is TGCGCCAGCAGCCAAGCCTGGGAAGGGACTAAAAACATTCAGTACTTC. This codes for CASSQAWEGTKNIQYF.

This chain connects TRBV29-1 to TRBJ2-7; TRBD1 might be the D (5 bases). V lost 6 bases and J lost 2, with 14 bases in between. The germline V gene encodes CDR1 SQVTM and CDR2 ANQGSEA. The CDR3 sequence is 13 residues long. The CDR3 nucleotides read TGCAGCGTGGGTATCACAGGTGCCTACGAGCAGTACTTC. This sequence encodes CSVGITGAYEQYF.

This clone was recorded a few times. V and J are TRBV9 and TRBJ2-3; the match to TRBD2 covers 7 bases. J gave up 1 base and V 3 bases, and 8 bases lay outside the gene matches. The CDR3 totals 16 residues. Germline-derived CDR1 and CDR2 are SGDLS and YYNGEE. The CDR3 loop is CASSAGTGRGTDTQYF. In nucleotides, the CDR3 is TGTGCCAGCAGCGCCGGGACGGGGAGGGGCACAGATACGCAGTATTTT.

The J gene is TRBJ2-5, the V gene TRBV14; 9 bases are shared with TRBD2. In germline, CDR1 is SGHDN, CDR2 FVKESK. The CDR3 runs to 16 residues. The V gene end was trimmed by 0 bases and the J gene end by 5 bases; junction bases not matched to a gene: 7. The CDR3 sequence: CASSQDWLAGLETQYF. The CDR3 bases are TGTGCCAGCAGCCAAGATTGGCTAGCGGGATTGGAGACCCAGTACTTC.

This chain links TRBV7-9 with TRBJ1-5; no reliable D call. Germline V CDR1 and CDR2: SEHNR, FQNEAQ (reference sequence). Trimming shortened V by 1 base and J by 0 bases, and 7 bases separated the two germline ends. There are 15 residues in the CDR3. The CDR3: CASSLGTYSNQPQHF. The CDR3 DNA reads as TGTGCCAGCAGCTTAGGTACCTATAGCAATCAGCCCCAGCATTTT.

The chain combines TRBV6-5 with TRBJ2-3; weak D call: TRBD2 (5 bases). There are 12 residues in the CDR3. V shed 10 bases and J shed 14 bases, with 22 bases lying between them. Germline values: CDR1 MNHEY, CDR2 SVGAGI. The CDR3 loop is CATRPSNKLRYF. In DNA, the CDR3 is TGTGCCACCCGGCCTAGCAACAAATTGAGGTATTTT.

This chain joins TRBV6-5 and TRBJ2-1; maybe TRBD1 (5 bases). Trimming removed 8 bases at V and 4 bases at J, with 9 bases between. Germline V CDR1 and CDR2: MNHEY, SVGAGI. The CDR3 has 12 amino acids. CDR3 in amino acids: CASDSPYNEQFF. Here the CDR3 DNA reads TGTGCCAGCGACAGCCCTTACAATGAGCAGTTCTTC.

The chain is built from TRBV7-9 and TRBJ1-6, with 8 bases lining up with TRBD1. The CDR3 is made up of 15 amino acids. V shed 5 bases, J shed 8 bases, and the junction held 8 bases outside the gene matches. Germline loops: CDR1 SEHNR, CDR2 FQNEAQ (reference sequence). The CDR3 loop is CASSARLTGDSPLHF. The DNA of the CDR3 is TGTGCCAGCAGCGCGCGTCTGACAGGGGATTCACCCCTCCACTTT.

The chain is built from TRBV7-3 and TRBJ2-1; 7 bases are shared with TRBD2. J was trimmed by 10 bases and V by 5 bases; bases with no gene match: 8. The CDR3 extends over 13 amino acids. The V gene's germline CDR1 is SGHTA and CDR2 FQGTGA. CDR3 protein: CASSPIVGLEQFF. As DNA, the CDR3 is TGTGCCAGCAGCCCGATCGTGGGACTAGAGCAGTTCTTC.

This clone was recorded many times. The chain combines TRBV20-1 with TRBJ2-7; 7 bases agree with TRBD2. The CDR3 is made up of 13 amino acids. Germline V gene data show CDR1 as DFQATT and CDR2 as SNEGSKA (reference sequence). The trim removed 3 bases at V and 0 bases at J, leaving 2 bases unmatched. The CDR3 bases are TGCAGTGCTAGTTGGGGGGGCTCCTACGAGCAGTACTTC. Its translation: CSASWGGSYEQYF.

This clone came up once. The chain employs TRBV6-5 and TRBJ2-1; no firm D call. The germline V gene encodes CDR1 MNHEY and CDR2 SVGAGI. CDR3 length: 13 residues. Trimming stripped 0 bases from V and 7 bases from J, with 7 bases between. In nucleotides, the CDR3 is TGTGCCAGCAGTTACTCGAGAGGAAATGAGCAGTTCTTC. As protein: CASSYSRGNEQFF.

The genes are TRBV28 and TRBJ2-3, with D maybe TRBD1 (7 bases). The CDR3 consists of 19 residues. Trimming removed 3 bases from V and 1 base from J, with 23 bases in between. Per germline, CDR1 MDHEN and CDR2 SYDVKM. CDR3 loop: CASSFVEGARLGGTDTQYF. CDR3 bases: TGTGCCAGCAGTTTTGTGGAGGGGGCGAGATTAGGCGGCACAGATACGCAGTATTTT.

The chain carries TRBV5-1 and TRBJ2-7, with D perhaps matching TRBD2 (6 bases). The length of the CDR3 is 15 residues. Trimming pared 0 bases from V and 4 bases from J, leaving 14 bases between. Germline CDR1 SGHRS, CDR2 YFSETQ. This CDR3 is CASSLAVGSLYEQYF. Here the CDR3 DNA reads TGCGCCAGCAGCTTGGCCGTCGGGAGTTTGTACGAGCAGTACTTC.

The rearrangement links TRBV4-2 to TRBJ2-7, with 7 bases matching TRBD2. Germline V lookup: CDR1 LGHNA, CDR2 YNFKEQ. V gave up 1 base and J gave up 3 bases; unmatched junction bases: 9. The CDR3 consists of 16 residues. CDR3 nucleotide sequence: TGTGCCAGCAGCCAAGTTGGGCGAGGGGAGGGCTACGAGCAGTACTTC. It encodes CASSQVGRGEGYEQYF.